This TCR beta chain was found in a study of OX40 agonist ivuxolimab in advanced cancers. At the level of the study: Partial responses were seen in three patients, one with hepatocellular carcinoma and two with cutaneous melanoma.

Peripheral blood came from all dose cohorts at three timepoints. CDR3 size: 13 residues. CDR1 and CDR2 (germline): SGHNT, YYREEE (reference sequence). The V end was cut by 4 bases, the J end by 7 bases, with 12 bases between. Assay used: immunoSEQ multiplex PCR; TCRdb lists only in-frame clones, some missing. The sample holds about 35,000 clones, around 92% seen once. The TCR was taken from an adult with an advanced solid tumor such as melanoma, head and neck, liver or kidney cancer. This specimen consisted of CD4+ or CD8+ T cells sorted from blood, obtained in a trial of the OX40 agonist ivuxolimab. The rearrangement uses TRBV5-4 and TRBJ2-1; D is uncertain. The chain's CDR3 is CASSLVLSNEQFF. Written as DNA, the CDR3 is TGTGCCAGCAGCCTCGTACTGAGTAATGAGCAGTTCTTC.